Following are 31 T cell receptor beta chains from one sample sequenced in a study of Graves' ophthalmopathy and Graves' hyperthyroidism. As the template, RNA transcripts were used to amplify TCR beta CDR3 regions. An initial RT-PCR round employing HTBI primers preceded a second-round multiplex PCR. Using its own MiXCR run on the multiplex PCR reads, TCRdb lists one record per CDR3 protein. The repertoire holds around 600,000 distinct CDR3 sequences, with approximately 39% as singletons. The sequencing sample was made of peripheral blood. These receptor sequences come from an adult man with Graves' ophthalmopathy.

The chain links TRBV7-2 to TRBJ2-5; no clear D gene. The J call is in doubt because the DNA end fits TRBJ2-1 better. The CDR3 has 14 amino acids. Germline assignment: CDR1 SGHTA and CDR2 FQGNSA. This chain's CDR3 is CASSLRTRRNEQFF. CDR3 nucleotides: TGTGCCAGCAGCTTACGAACGAGGCGCAATGAGCAGTTCTTC.

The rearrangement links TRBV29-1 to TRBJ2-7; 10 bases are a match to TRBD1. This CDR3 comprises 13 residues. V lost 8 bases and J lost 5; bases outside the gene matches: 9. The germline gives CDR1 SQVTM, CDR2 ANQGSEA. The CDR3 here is CSRDRGLVNEQYF. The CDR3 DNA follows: TGCAGCCGGGACAGGGGACTTGTCAACGAGCAGTACTTC.

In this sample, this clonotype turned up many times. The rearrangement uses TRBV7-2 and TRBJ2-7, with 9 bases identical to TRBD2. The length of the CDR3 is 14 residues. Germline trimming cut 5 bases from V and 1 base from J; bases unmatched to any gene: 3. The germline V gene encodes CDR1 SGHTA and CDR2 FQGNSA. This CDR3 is CASSNLAGSYEQYF. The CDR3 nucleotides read TGTGCCAGCAGCAATCTAGCGGGGTCCTACGAGCAGTACTTC.

The CDR3 protein is CAWEPGTGHRKLFF. The CDR3 nucleotides are TGTGCCTGGGAGCCCGGGACAGGGCATAGAAAACTGTTTTTT. The chain combines TRBV7-2 with TRBJ1-4, with TRBD1 matching 9 bases. The trim removed 11 bases at V and 10 bases at J, leaving 14 bases unmatched. CDR1 is SGHTA, CDR2 FQGNSA, per germline. This CDR3 contains 14 residues.

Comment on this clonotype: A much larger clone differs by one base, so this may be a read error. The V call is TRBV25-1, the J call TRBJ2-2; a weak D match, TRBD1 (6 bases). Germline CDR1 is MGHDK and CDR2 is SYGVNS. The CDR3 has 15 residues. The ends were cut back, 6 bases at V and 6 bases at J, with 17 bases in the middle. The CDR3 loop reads CASRIRATGPGELFF. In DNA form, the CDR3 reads TGTGCCAGCAGAATTAGGGCCACAGGGCCCGGGGAGCTGTTTTTT.

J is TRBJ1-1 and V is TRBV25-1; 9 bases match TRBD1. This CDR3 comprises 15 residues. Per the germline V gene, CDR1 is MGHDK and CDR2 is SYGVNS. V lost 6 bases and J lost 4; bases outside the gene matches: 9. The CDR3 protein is CASSRDRAVSTEAFF. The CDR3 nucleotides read TGTGCCAGCAGCCGGGACAGGGCGGTAAGCACTGAAGCTTTCTTT. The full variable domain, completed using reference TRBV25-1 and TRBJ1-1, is EADIYQTPRYLVIGTGKKITLECSQTMGHDKMYWYQQDPGMELHLIHYSYGVNSTEKGDLSSESTVSRIRTEHFPLTLESARPSHTSQYLCASSRDRAVSTEAFFGQGTRLTVV.

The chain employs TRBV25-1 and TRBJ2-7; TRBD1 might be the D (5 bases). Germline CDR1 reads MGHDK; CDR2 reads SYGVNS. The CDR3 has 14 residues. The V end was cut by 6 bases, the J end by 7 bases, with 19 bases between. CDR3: CASSDLKGQNEQYF. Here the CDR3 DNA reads TGTGCCAGCAGCGATCTTAAGGGGCAAAATGAGCAGTACTTC.

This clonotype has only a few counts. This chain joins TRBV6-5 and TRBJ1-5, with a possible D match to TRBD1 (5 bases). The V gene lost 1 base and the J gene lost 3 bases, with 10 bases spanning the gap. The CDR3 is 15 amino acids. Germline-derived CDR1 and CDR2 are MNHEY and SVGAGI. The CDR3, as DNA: TGTGCCAGCAGTTACTTATGGGGCCTCAATCAGCCCCAGCATTTT. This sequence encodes CASSYLWGLNQPQHF.

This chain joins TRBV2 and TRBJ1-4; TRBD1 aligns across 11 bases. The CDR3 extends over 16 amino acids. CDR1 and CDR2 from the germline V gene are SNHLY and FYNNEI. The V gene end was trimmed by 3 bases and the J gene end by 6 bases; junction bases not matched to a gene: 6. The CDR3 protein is CASSDDRTGGDEKLFF. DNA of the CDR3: TGTGCCAGCAGTGATGATAGGACAGGGGGCGATGAAAAACTGTTTTTT.

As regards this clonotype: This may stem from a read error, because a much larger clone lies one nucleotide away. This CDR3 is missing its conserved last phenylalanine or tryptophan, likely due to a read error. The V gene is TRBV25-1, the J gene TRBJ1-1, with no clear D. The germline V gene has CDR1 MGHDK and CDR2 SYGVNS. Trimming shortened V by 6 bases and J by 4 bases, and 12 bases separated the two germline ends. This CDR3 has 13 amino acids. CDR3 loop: CASSPPGGTEAFS. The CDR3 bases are TGTGCCAGCAGCCCCCCAGGTGGCACTGAAGCTTTCTCT.

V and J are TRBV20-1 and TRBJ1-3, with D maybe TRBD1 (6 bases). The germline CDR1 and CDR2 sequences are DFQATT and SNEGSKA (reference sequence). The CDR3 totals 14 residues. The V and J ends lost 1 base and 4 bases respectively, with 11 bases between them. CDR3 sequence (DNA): TGCAGTGCTAGAGCCTACAGGGTGGGAAACACCATATATTTT. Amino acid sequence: CSARAYRVGNTIYF.

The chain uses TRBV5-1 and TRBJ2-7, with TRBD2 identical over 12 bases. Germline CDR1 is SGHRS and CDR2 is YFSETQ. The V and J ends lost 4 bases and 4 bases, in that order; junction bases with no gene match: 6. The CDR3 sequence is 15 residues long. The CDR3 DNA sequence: TGCGCCAGCAGCCCGACTAGCGGGAGCGGTTACGAGCAGTACTTC. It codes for CASSPTSGSGYEQYF.

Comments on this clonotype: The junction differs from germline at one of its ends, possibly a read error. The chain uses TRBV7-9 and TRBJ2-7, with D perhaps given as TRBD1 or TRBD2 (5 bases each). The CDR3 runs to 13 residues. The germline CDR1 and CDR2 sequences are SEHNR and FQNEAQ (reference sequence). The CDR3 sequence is CASSSGTNYERYF. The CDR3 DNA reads TGTGCCAGCAGCTCCGGGACCAACTACGAGCGGTACTTC.

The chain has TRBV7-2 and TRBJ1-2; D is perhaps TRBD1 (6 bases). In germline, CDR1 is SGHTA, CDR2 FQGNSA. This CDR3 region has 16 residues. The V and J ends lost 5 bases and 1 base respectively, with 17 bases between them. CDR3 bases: TGTGCCAGCAGCCCTCGAACCGGGACATATAACTATGGCTACACCTTC. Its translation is CASSPRTGTYNYGYTF.

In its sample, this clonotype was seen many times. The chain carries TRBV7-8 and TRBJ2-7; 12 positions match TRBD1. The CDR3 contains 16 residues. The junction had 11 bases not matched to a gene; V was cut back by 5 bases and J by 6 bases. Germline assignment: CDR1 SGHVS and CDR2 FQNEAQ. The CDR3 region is CASSKQAGTGGVEQYF. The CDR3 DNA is TGTGCCAGCAGCAAACAGGCCGGGACAGGGGGCGTCGAGCAGTACTTC.

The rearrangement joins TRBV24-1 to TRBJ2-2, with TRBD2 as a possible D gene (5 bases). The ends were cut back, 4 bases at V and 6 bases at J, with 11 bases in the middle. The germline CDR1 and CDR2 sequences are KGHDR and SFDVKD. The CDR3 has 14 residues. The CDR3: CATSEPGWAGELFF. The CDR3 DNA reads TGTGCCACCAGTGAACCGGGGTGGGCCGGGGAGCTGTTTTTT.

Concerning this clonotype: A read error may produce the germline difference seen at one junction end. This chain's CDR3 is CASSQPAGTRNQPQHF. Here the CDR3 DNA reads TGCGCCAGCAGCCAGCCCGCCGGGACTCGCAATCAGCCCCAGCATTTT. This rearrangement joins TRBV25-1 to TRBJ1-5; D is possibly TRBD1 (5 bases). The CDR3 totals 16 residues. The germline V gene encodes CDR1 MGHDK and CDR2 SYGVNS.

The CDR3 DNA is TGTGCCAGCAGTTTGGCACTAGCGGGAGGTTCACCGTACTTC. Translated, it gives CASSLALAGGSPYF. This chain uses TRBV12-3 or TRBV12-4 with TRBJ2-5; 12 bases match TRBD2. With 3 bases clipped from V and 13 bases from J, the junction kept 9 bases outside the gene matches. CDR3 length: 14 residues.

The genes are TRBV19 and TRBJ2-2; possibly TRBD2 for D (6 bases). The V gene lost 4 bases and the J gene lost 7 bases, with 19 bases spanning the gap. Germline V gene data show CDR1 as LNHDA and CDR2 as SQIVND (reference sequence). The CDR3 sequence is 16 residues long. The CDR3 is CASSTYLGRGIGELFF. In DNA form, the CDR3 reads TGTGCCAGTAGTACCTACCTTGGACGGGGGATCGGGGAGCTGTTTTTT.

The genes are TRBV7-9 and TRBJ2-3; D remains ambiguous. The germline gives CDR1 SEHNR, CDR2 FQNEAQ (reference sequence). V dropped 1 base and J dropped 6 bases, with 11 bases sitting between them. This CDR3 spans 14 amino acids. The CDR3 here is CASSLGSIGDTQYF. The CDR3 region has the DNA TGTGCCAGCAGCTTAGGTTCGATCGGGGATACGCAGTATTTT.

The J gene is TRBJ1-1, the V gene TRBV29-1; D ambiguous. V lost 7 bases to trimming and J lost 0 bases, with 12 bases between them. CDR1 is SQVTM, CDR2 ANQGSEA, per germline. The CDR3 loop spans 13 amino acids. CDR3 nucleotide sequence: TGCAGCGCAGGTTGGACTTTGAACACTGAAGCTTTCTTT. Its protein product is CSAGWTLNTEAFF. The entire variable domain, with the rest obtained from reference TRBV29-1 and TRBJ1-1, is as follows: SAVISQKPSRDICQRGTSLTIQCQVDSQVTMMFWYRQQPGQSLTLIATANQGSEATYESGFVIDKFPISRPNLTFSTLTVSNMSPEDSSIYLCSAGWTLNTEAFFGQGTRLTVV.

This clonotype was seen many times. The CDR3 DNA reads as TGTGCCAGCAGCCAAGAACAGCGCTACGAGCAGTACTTC. Encoded protein: CASSQEQRYEQYF. The chain uses TRBV4-2 and TRBJ2-7; D is unclear. Germline lookup yields CDR1 LGHNA and CDR2 YNFKEQ. Trimming stripped 0 bases from V and 3 bases from J, with 6 bases between. CDR3 size: 13 residues.

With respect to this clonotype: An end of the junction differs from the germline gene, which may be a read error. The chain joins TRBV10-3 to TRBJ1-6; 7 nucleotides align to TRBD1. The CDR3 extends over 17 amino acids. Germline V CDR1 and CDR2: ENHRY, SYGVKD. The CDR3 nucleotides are TGTGCCAGCAGTGAGTTGTCGGAGGGGGCGCATAATTCACCCCTCCACTTT. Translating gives CASSELSEGAHNSPLHF.

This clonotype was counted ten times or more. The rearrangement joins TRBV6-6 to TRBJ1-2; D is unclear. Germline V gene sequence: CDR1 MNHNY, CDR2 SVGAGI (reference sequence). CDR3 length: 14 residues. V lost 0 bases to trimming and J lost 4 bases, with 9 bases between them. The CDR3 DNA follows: TGTGCCAGCAGTTACTCGATGGGTGGCTATGGCTACACCTTC. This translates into CASSYSMGGYGYTF.

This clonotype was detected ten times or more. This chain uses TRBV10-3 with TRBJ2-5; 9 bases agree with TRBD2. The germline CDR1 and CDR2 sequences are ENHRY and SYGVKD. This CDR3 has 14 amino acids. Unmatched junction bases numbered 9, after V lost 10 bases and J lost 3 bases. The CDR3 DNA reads TGTGCCACGAACCCGGGACTAGCTAAAGAGACCCAGTACTTC. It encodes CATNPGLAKETQYF.

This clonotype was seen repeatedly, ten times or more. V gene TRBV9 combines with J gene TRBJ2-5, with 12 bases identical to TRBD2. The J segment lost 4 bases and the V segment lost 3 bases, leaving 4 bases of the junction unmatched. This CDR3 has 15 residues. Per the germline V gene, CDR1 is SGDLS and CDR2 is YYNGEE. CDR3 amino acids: CASSAPGLAGETQYF. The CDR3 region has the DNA TGTGCCAGCAGCGCACCGGGACTAGCGGGAGAGACCCAGTACTTC.

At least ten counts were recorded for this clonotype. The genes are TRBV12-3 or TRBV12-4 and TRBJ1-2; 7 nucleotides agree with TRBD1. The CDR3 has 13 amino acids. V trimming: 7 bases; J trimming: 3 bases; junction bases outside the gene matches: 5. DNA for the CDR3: TGTGCCAGCACCCTGGGACAGTACTATGGCTACACCTTC. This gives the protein CASTLGQYYGYTF.

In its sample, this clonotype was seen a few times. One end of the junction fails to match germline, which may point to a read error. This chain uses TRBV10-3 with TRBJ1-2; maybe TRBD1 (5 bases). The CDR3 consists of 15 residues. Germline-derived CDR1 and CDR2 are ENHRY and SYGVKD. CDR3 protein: CASSYSSGGFYGYTF. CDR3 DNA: TGTGCCAGCAGTTACTCGAGCGGGGGATTCTATGGCTACACCTTC.

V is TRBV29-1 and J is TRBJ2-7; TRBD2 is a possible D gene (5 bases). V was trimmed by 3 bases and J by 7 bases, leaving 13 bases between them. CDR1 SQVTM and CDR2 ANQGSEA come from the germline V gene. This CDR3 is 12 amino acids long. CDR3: CSVERALNEQYF. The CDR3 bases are TGCAGCGTTGAGCGGGCCCTCAATGAGCAGTACTTC.

CDR3 nucleotide sequence: TGCAGCCCAGGGGGCAGGTCCCAGTACTTC. Translation: CSPGGRSQYF. The gene calls are TRBV29-1 and TRBJ2-5, with 8 nucleotides matching TRBD1. CDR1 is SQVTM, CDR2 ANQGSEA, per germline. V shed 8 bases and J 9 bases; nucleotides not matched to a gene: 5. The CDR3 has 10 amino acids.

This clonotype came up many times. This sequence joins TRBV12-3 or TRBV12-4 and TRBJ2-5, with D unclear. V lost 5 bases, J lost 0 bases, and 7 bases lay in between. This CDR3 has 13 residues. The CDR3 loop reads CASSERNQETQYF. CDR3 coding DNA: TGTGCCAGCAGTGAGCGAAACCAAGAGACCCAGTACTTC.